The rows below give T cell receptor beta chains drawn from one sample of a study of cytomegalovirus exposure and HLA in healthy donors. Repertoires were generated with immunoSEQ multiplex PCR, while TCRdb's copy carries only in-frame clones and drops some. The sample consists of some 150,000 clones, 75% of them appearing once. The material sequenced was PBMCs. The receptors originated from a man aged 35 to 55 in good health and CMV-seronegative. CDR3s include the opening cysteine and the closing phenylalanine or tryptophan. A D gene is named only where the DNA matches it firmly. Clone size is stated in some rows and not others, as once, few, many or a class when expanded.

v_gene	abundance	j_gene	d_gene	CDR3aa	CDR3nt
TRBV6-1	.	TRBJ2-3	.	CASTKFGTPLDTQYF	TGTGCCAGCACCAAATTTGGGACTCCGCTAGATACGCAGTATTTT
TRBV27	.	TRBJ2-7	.	CASSYTGNREQYF	TGTGCCAGCAGTTATACAGGGAATCGCGAGCAGTACTTC
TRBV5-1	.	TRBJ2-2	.	CASSLDTGEAGELFF	TGCGCCAGCAGCTTGGATACAGGGGAGGCGGGGGAGCTGTTTTTT
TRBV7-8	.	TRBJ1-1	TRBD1	CASSLQGVGLPEAFF	TGTGCCAGCAGCTTACAGGGGGTCGGGTTGCCTGAAGCTTTCTTT
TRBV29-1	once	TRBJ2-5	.	CSARGRGIQETQYF	TGCAGCGCCCGAGGCAGGGGAATCCAAGAGACCCAGTACTTC
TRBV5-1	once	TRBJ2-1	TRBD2	CASSLAGGAYNEQFF	TGCGCCAGCAGCTTGGCCGGGGGGGCCTACAATGAGCAGTTCTTC
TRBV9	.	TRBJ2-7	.	CASSTSQGEQYF	TGTGCCAGCAGCACTTCACAGGGCGAGCAGTACTTC
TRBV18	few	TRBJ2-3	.	CASIGGARTDTQYF	TGTGCCAGCATTGGGGGGGCCCGGACAGATACGCAGTATTTT
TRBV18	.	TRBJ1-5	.	CASSPTGQTNQPQHF	TGTGCCAGCTCACCGACCGGACAGACCAATCAGCCCCAGCATTTT
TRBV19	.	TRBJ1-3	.	CASSMNGSGDTIYF	TGTGCCAGTAGTATGAACGGGAGCGGAGACACCATATATTTT
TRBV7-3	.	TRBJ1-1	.	CASSLSGMNTEAFF	TGTGCCAGCAGCTTAAGCGGGATGAACACTGAAGCTTTCTTT
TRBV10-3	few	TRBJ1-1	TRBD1	CAISDMGSGTGVNTEAFF	TGTGCCATCAGTGACATGGGTTCCGGGACAGGAGTGAACACTGAAGCTTTCTTT
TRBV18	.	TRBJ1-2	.	CASSPPLQGYGYTF	TGTGCCAGCTCACCACCTCTACAGGGCTATGGCTACACCTTC
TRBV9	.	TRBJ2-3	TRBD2	CASSVFGTELAGGSDTQYF	TGTGCCAGCAGCGTATTCGGCACAGAACTAGCGGGGGGTTCTGATACGCAGTATTTT
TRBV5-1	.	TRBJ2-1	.	CASSLPIQLYNEQFF	TGCGCCAGCAGCCTTCCCATTCAACTTTACAATGAGCAGTTCTTC
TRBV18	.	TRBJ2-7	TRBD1	CASSPGTGGFYEQYF	TGTGCCAGCTCACCAGGGACAGGGGGCTTCTACGAGCAGTACTTC